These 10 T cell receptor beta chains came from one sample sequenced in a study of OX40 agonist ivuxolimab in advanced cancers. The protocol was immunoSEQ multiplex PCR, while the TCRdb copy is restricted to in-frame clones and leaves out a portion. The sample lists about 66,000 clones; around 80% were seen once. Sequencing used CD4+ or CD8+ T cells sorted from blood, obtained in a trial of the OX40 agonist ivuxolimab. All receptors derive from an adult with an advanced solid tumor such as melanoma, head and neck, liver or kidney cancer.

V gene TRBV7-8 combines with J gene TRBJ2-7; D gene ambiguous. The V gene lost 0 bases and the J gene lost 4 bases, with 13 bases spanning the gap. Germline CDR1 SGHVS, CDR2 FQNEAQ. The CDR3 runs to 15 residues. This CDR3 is CASSLAGSSNYEQYF. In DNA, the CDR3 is TGTGCCAGCAGCTTAGCGGGATCCTCGAATTACGAGCAGTACTTC. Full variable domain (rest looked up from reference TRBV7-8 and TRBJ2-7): GAGVSQSPRYKVAKRGQDVALRCDPISGHVSLFWYQQALGQGPEFLTYFQNEAQLDKSGLPSDRFFAERPEGSVSTLKIQRTQQEDSAVYLCASSLAGSSNYEQYFGPGTRLTVT.

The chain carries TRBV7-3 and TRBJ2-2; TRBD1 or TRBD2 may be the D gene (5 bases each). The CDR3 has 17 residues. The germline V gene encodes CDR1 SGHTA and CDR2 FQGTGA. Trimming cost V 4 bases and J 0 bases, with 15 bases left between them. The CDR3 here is CASSSPLGTANTGELFF. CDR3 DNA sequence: TGTGCCAGCAGCTCCCCCTTGGGGACGGCGAACACCGGGGAGCTGTTTTTT.

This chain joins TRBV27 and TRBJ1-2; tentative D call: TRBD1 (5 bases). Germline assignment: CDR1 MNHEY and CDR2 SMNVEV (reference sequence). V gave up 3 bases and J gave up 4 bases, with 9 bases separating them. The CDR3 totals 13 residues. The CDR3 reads CASSFWGGYGYTF. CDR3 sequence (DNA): TGTGCCAGCAGTTTTTGGGGCGGCTATGGCTACACCTTC.

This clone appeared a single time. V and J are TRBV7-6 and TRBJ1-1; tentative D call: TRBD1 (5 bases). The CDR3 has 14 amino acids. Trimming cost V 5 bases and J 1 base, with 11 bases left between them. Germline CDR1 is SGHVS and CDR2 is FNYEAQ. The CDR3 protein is CASSPGGENTEAFF. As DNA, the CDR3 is TGTGCCAGCAGCCCTGGGGGGGAGAACACTGAAGCTTTCTTT.

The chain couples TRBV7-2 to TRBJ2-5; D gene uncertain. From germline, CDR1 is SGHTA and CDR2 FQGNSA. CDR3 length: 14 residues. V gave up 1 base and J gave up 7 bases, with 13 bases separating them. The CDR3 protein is CASSLGLLKATQYF. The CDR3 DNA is TGTGCCAGCAGCTTAGGGCTTCTAAAAGCGACCCAGTACTTC. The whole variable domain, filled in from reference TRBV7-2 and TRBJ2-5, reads GAGVSQSPSNKVTEKGKDVELRCDPISGHTALYWYRQSLGQGLEFLIYFQGNSAPDKSGLPSDRFSAERTGGSVSTLTIQRTQQEDSAVYLCASSLGLLKATQYFGPGTRLLVL.

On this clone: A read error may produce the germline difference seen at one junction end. The chain's CDR3 is CASSIAHEQYF. DNA of the CDR3: TGTGCCAGCAGCATAGCCCACGAGCAGTACTTC. The chain has TRBV7-9 and TRBJ2-7, with D hard to call. In germline, CDR1 is SEHNR, CDR2 FQNEAQ (reference sequence). CDR3 length: 11 amino acids.

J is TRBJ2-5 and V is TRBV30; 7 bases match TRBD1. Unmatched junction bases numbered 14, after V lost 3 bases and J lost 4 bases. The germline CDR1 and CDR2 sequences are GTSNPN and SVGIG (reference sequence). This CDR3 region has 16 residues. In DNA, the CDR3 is TGTGCCTGGAGAATCACAGGGGCACGGTTGGGAGAGACCCAGTACTTC. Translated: CAWRITGARLGETQYF.

CDR3 residues: CASSQGPFTDTQYF. The CDR3 DNA reads TGTGCCAGCAGCCAAGGACCTTTCACAGATACGCAGTATTTT. The gene calls are TRBV7-3 and TRBJ2-3, with D unresolved. The CDR3 is 14 amino acids. Per germline, CDR1 SGHTA and CDR2 FQGTGA. Trimming took off 5 bases at V and 2 bases at J, with 11 bases between the two ends.

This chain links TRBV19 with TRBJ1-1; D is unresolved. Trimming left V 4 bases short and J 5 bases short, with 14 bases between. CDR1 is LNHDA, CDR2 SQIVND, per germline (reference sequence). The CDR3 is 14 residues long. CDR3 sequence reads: CASSTPGVGTEAFF. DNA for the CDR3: TGTGCCAGTAGTACCCCCGGGGTAGGGACTGAAGCTTTCTTT.

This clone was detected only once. The CDR3 region has the DNA TGTGCCAGCAGCGAAAACAATGAGCAGCAGTTCTTC. This sequence encodes CASSENNEQQFF. This chain uses TRBV9 with TRBJ2-1, with no clear D. V was trimmed by 3 bases and J by 11 bases, leaving 12 bases between them. Per germline, CDR1 SGDLS and CDR2 YYNGEE. The CDR3 runs to 12 residues.